This T cell receptor (beta chain) was sequenced for a study of blood T cell repertoires in COVID-19. Study background: The United States, Italy and Spain supplied acute and convalescent COVID-19 samples. PBMCs, B-cell-depleted T cells, or T cells provided the cDNA or gDNA that made up the material.

Methods used by the authors: Amplification of reference gene primers was used by the study to estimate nucleated cell counts. This table comes from immunoSEQ multiplex PCR, and its TCRdb copy is limited to in-frame clones, with some not included. V and J calls and clone size follow that table, whereas D and trimming were derived from the DNA. Of about 160,000 clones in the sample, around 82% were seen once. Germline assignment: CDR1 SGHRS and CDR2 YFSETQ. The CDR3 is 13 amino acids. Trimming took off 0 bases at V and 7 bases at J, with 10 bases between the two ends. The chain couples TRBV5-1 to TRBJ1-2, with D tentatively TRBD1 (5 bases). The source of this sequence is a human donor with acute or convalescent COVID-19. The donor label of this sample is uncertain. Input material: peripheral blood. CDR3 coding DNA: TGCGCCAGCAGCTTGGGGCTCGGGGGTGGCTACACCTTC. Residues: CASSLGLGGGYTF.